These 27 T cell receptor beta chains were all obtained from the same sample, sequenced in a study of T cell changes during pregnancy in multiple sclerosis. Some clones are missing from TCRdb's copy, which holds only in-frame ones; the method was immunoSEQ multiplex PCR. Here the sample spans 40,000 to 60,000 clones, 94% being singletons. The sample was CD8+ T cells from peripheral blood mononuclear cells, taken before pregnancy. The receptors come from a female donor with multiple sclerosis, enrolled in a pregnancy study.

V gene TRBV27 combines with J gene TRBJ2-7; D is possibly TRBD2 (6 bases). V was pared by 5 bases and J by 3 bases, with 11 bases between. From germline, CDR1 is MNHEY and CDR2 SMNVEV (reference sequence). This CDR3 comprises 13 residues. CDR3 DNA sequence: TGTGCCAGCAGTGGGGGGTTGAACTACGAGCAGTACTTC. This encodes CASSGGLNYEQYF.

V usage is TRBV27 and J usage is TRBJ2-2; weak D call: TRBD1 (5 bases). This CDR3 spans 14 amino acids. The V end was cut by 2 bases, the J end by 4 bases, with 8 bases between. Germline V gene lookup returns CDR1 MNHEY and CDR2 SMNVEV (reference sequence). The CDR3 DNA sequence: TGTGCCAGCAGTTTACGACAGTTCACCGGGGAGCTGTTTTTT. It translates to CASSLRQFTGELFF.

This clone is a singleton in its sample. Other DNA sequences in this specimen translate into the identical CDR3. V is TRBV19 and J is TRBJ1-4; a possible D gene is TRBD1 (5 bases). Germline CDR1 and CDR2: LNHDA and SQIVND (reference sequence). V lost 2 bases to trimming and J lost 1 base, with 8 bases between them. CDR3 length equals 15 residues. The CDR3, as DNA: TGTGCCAGTAGTATAAGGCAGGGAACTAATGAAAAACTGTTTTTT. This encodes CASSIRQGTNEKLFF.

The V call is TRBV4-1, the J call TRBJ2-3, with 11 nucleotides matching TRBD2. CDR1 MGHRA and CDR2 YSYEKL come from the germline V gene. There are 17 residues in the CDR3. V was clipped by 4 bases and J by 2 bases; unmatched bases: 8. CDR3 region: CASSPIGLAGFTDTQYF. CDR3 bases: TGCGCCAGCAGCCCGATCGGACTAGCGGGCTTCACAGATACGCAGTATTTT.

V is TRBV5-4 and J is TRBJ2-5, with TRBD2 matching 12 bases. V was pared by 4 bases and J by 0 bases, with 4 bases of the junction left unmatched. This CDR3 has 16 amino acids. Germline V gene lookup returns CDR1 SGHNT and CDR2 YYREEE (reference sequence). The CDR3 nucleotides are TGTGCCAGCAGCCCTGGGACTAGCGGGTACCAAGAGACCCAGTACTTC. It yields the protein CASSPGTSGYQETQYF.

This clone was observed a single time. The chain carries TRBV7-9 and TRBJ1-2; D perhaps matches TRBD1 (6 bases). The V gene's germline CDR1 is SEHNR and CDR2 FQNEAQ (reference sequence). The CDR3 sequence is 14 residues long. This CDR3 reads CRIGGAYEDNGYTF. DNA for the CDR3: TGTCGGATAGGGGGGGCCTATGAGGATAATGGCTACACCTTC.

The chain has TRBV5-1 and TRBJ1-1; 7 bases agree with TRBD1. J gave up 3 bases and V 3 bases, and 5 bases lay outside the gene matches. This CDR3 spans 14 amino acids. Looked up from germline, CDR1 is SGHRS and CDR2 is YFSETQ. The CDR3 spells CASSWVTGDTEAFF. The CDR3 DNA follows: TGCGCCAGCAGCTGGGTAACAGGGGACACTGAAGCTTTCTTT.

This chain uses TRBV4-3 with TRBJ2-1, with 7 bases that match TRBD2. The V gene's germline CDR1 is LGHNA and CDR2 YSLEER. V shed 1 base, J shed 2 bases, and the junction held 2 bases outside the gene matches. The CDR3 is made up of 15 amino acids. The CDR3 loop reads CASSQGAGTYNEQFF. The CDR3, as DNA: TGCGCCAGCAGCCAAGGAGCGGGAACCTACAATGAGCAGTTCTTC.

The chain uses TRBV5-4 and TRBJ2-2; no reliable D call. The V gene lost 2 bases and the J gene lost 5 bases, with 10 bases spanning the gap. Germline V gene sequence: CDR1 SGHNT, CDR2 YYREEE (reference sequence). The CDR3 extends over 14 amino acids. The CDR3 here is CASSFHLTTGELFF. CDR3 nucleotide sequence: TGTGCCAGCAGCTTTCATCTCACTACCGGGGAGCTGTTTTTT.

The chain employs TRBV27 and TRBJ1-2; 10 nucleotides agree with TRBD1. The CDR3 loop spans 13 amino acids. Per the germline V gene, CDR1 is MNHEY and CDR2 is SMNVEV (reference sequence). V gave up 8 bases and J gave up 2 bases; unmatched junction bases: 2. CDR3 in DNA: TGTGCCAGCTGGGACAGGGGCAACTATGGCTACACCTTC. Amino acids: CASWDRGNYGYTF.

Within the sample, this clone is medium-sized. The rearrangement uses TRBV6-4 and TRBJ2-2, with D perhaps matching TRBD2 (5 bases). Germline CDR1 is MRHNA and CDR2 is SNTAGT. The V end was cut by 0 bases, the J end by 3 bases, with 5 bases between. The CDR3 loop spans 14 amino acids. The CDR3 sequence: CASSDSLDTGELFF. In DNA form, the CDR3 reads TGTGCCAGCAGTGACTCACTAGACACCGGGGAGCTGTTTTTT.

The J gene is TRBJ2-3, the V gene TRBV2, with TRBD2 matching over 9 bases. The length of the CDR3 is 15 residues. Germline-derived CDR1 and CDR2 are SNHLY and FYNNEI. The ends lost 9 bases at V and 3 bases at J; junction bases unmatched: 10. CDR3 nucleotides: TGTGCCAGTCCCCCCGGCCTAGCGGGGACAGATACGCAGTATTTT. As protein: CASPPGLAGTDTQYF.

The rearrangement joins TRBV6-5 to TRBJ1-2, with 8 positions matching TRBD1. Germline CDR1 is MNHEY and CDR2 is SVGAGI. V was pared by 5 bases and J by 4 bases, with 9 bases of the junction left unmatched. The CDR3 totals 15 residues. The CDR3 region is CASSPDRVPVYGYTF. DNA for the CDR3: TGTGCCAGCAGTCCGGACAGGGTCCCCGTCTATGGCTACACCTTC.

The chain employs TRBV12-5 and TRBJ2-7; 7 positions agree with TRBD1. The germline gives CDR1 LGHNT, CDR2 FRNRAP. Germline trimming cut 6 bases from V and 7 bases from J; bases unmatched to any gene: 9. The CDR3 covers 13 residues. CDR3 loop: CASGPGTVREQYF. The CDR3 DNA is TGTGCTAGTGGGCCTGGGACAGTTCGTGAGCAGTACTTC.

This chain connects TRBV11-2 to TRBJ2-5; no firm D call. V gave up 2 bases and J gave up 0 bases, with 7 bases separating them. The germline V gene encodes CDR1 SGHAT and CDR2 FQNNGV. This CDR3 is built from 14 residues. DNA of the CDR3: TGTGCCAGCAGCTTATTTGACAACCAAGAGACCCAGTACTTC. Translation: CASSLFDNQETQYF.

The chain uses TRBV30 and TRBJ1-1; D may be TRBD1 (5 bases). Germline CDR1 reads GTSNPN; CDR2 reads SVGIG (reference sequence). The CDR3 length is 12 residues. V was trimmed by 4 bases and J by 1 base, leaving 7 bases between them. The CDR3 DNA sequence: TGTGCCTGGAACGGGGGGAACACTGAAGCTTTCTTT. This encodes CAWNGGNTEAFF.

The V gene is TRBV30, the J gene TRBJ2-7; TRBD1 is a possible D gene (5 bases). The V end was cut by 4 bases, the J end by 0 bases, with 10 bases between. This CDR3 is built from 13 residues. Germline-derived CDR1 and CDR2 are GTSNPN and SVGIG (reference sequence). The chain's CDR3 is CAWTHRSSYEQYF. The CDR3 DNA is TGTGCCTGGACGCACAGGAGCTCCTACGAGCAGTACTTC. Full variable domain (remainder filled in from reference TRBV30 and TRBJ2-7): SQTIHQWPATLVQPVGSPLSLECTVEGTSNPNLYWYRQAAGRGLQLLFYSVGIGQISSEVPQNLSASRPQDRQFILSSKKLLLSDSGFYLCAWTHRSSYEQYFGPGTRLTVT.

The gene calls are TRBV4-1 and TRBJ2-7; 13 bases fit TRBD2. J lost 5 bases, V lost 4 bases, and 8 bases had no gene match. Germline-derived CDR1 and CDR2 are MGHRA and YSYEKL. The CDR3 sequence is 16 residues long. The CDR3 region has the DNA TGCGCCAGCAGCCCCCGGACTAGCGGGAGTATCGACGAGCAGTACTTC. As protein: CASSPRTSGSIDEQYF.

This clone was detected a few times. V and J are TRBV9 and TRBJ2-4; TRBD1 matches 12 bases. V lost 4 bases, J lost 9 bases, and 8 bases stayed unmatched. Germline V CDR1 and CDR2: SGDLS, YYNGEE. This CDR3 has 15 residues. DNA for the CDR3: TGTGCCAGCAGCATATCCGGGACAGGGGGCGGCATTCAGTACTTC. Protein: CASSISGTGGGIQYF.

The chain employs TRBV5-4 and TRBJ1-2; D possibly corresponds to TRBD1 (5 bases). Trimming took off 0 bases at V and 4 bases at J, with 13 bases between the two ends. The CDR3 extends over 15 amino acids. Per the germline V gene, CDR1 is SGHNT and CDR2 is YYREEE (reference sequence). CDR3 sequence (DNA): TGTGCCAGCAGCTTGGAATCGGGGGGTTTCTATGGCTACACCTTC. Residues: CASSLESGGFYGYTF.

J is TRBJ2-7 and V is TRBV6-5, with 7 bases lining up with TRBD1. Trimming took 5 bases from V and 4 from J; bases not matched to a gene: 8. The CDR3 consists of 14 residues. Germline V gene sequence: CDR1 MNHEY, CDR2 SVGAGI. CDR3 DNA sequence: TGTGCCAGCAGTCCGTCGACAGGGTTTTACGAGCAGTACTTC. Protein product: CASSPSTGFYEQYF.

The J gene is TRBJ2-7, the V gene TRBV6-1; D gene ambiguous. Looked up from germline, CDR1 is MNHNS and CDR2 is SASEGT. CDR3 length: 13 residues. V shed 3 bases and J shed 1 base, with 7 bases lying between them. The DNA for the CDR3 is TGTGCCAGCAGTGAGGCAATTTCCTACGAGCAGTACTTC. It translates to CASSEAISYEQYF.

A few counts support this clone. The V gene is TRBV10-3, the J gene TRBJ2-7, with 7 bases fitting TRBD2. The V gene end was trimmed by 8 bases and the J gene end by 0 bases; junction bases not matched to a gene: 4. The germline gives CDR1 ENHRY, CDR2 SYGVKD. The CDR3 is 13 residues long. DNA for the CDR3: TGTGCCATCCTACGGGAGGACTCCTACGAGCAGTACTTC. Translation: CAILREDSYEQYF.

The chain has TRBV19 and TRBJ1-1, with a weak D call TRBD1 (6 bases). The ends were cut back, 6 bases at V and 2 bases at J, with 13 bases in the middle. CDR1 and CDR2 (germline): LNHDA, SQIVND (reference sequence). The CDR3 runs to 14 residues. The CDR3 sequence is CASSPGTPNTEAFF. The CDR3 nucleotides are TGTGCCAGTAGCCCCGGGACACCTAACACTGAAGCTTTCTTT.

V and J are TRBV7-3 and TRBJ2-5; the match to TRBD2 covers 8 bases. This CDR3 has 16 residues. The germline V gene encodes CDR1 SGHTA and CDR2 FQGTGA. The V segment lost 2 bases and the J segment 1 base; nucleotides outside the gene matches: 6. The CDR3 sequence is CASSLWAGGTQETQYF. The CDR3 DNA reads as TGTGCCAGCAGCTTATGGGCGGGAGGAACCCAAGAGACCCAGTACTTC.

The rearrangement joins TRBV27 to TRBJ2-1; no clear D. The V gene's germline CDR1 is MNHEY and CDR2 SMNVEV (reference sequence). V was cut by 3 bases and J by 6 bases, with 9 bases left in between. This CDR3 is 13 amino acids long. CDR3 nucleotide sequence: TGTGCCAGCAGTTTCTATTCTTTCAATGAGCAGTTCTTC. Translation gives CASSFYSFNEQFF.

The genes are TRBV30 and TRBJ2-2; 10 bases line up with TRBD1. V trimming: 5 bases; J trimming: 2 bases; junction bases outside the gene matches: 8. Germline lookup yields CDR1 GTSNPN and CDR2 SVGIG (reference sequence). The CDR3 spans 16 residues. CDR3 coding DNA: TGTGCCTGGGATGGACAGGGGGGGACTAACACCGGGGAGCTGTTTTTT. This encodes CAWDGQGGTNTGELFF. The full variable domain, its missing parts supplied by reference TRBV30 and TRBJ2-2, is SQTIHQWPATLVQPVGSPLSLECTVEGTSNPNLYWYRQAAGRGLQLLFYSVGIGQISSEVPQNLSASRPQDRQFILSSKKLLLSDSGFYLCAWDGQGGTNTGELFFGEGSRLTVL.